One and the same sample provided the 15 T cell receptor beta chains below, sequenced in a study of T cells in Graves' hyperthyroidism and ophthalmopathy. Amplified regions were TCR beta CDR3 sequences from RNA transcripts. The TCR CDR3 first-round RT-PCR relied on the HTBI primer set. TCRdb fed the multiplex PCR reads into MiXCR, producing one record per CDR3 protein. Among 300,000 to 400,000 distinct CDR3 sequences listed, roughly 20% were seen once. The specimen was blood. These receptors were collected from a young man with Graves' ophthalmopathy.

This clonotype appeared a few times. J is TRBJ1-2 and V is TRBV7-9; D is unresolved. The germline CDR1 and CDR2 sequences are SEHNR and FQNEAQ (reference sequence). CDR3 length: 17 residues. Trimming took 5 bases from V and 0 from J, leaving 19 bases between them. The CDR3 loop reads CASSTGEALIANYGYTF. The CDR3 DNA is TGTGCCAGCAGCACGGGAGAGGCCTTAATAGCTAACTATGGCTACACCTTC.

This clonotype has a count of ten or more. The J gene is TRBJ1-1, the V gene TRBV10-2, with 7 bases aligning to TRBD1. Trimming took 6 bases from V and 0 from J; bases not matched to a gene: 4. Germline CDR1 reads WSHSY; CDR2 reads SAAADI. The CDR3 is 14 amino acids. In nucleotides, the CDR3 is TGCGCCAGCAGGCCGGGACAGTTGAACACTGAAGCTTTCTTT. It translates to CASRPGQLNTEAFF.

The chain recombines TRBV28 with TRBJ2-7; the match to TRBD1 covers 9 bases. The CDR3 sequence is 15 residues long. The V gene's germline CDR1 is MDHEN and CDR2 SYDVKM. The V and J ends lost 8 bases and 1 base, in that order; junction bases with no gene match: 9. The CDR3 nucleotides read TGTGCCAGCGTAGACGAGGGGACAGGGTCCTACGAGCAGTACTTC. Amino acid sequence: CASVDEGTGSYEQYF.

Many counts were recorded for this clonotype. The V gene is TRBV6-1, the J gene TRBJ2-7; 10 bases map to TRBD1. V was pared by 6 bases and J by 6 bases, with 14 bases of the junction left unmatched. The CDR3 is made up of 16 amino acids. Germline lookup yields CDR1 MNHNS and CDR2 SASEGT. The DNA for the CDR3 is TGTGCCAGCAGCCCCGGAACGGGACAGGGGAACCCCGAGCAGTACTTC. Translating it yields CASSPGTGQGNPEQYF.

The rearrangement uses TRBV15 and TRBJ2-3; 9 positions match TRBD2. The CDR3 has 14 residues. After removal of 3 bases from V and 4 bases from J, the junction contained 2 bases not matched to a gene. Germline CDR1 reads LNHNV; CDR2 reads YYDKDF (reference sequence). Written as DNA, the CDR3 is TGTGCCACCAGCAGGATAGCGGGGGCAGATACGCAGTATTTT. It translates to CATSRIAGADTQYF.

This chain's CDR3 is CASSRGRQAGEETQYF. DNA for the CDR3: TGTGCCAGCAGCCGAGGGAGGCAGGCAGGCGAAGAGACCCAGTACTTC. V usage is TRBV11-3 and J usage is TRBJ2-5; tentative D call: TRBD2 (6 bases). CDR3 size: 16 residues. V was pared by 5 bases and J by 3 bases, with 19 bases between. CDR1 is SGHNT and CDR2 is YENEEA in the germline V gene.

V and J are TRBV10-3 and TRBJ2-5; D unresolved. Germline assignment: CDR1 ENHRY and CDR2 SYGVKD. V was shortened by 2 bases and J by 4 bases, with 11 bases between the two germline ends. The CDR3 runs 14 residues. The CDR3 is CAISEGKGGETQYF. CDR3 nucleotide sequence: TGTGCCATCAGTGAGGGGAAGGGTGGAGAGACCCAGTACTTC.

The gene calls are TRBV19 and TRBJ2-1; 12 nucleotides line up with TRBD1. The V segment lost 7 bases and the J segment 6 bases; nucleotides outside the gene matches: 7. The germline gives CDR1 LNHDA, CDR2 SQIVND (reference sequence). CDR3 size: 15 residues. The CDR3 DNA sequence: TGTGCCAGTACCCCGGGACAGGGGGCCTTCAATGAGCAGTTCTTC. Translation gives CASTPGQGAFNEQFF.

CDR3 loop: CATTGNSTDTQYF. In DNA, the CDR3 is TGTGCCACCACGGGGAATAGCACAGATACGCAGTATTTT. The chain recombines TRBV19 with TRBJ2-3, with D tentatively TRBD2 (5 bases). The germline V and J ends were trimmed by 10 bases and 0 bases, with 11 bases remaining between them. CDR1 LNHDA and CDR2 SQIVND come from the germline V gene (reference sequence). This CDR3 has 13 residues.

This clonotype has a count of ten or more. V usage is TRBV29-1 and J usage is TRBJ1-1, with D hard to call. Germline lookup yields CDR1 SQVTM and CDR2 ANQGSEA. The CDR3 totals 13 residues. V lost 4 bases and J 0 bases, leaving 9 bases between the germline ends. The CDR3 protein is CSVGPGMNTEAFF. The DNA for the CDR3 is TGCAGCGTTGGGCCGGGGATGAACACTGAAGCTTTCTTT.

This chain connects TRBV29-1 to TRBJ2-2; 9 bases fit TRBD1. The germline V gene encodes CDR1 SQVTM and CDR2 ANQGSEA. Trimming took 7 bases from V and 7 from J; bases not matched to a gene: 4. This CDR3 comprises 12 residues. The CDR3 here is CSGGQGVGELFF. The CDR3 DNA reads as TGCAGCGGGGGACAGGGAGTCGGGGAGCTGTTTTTT.

V and J are TRBV9 and TRBJ1-5, with D perhaps matching TRBD1 (6 bases). This CDR3 has 14 amino acids. The germline V gene encodes CDR1 SGDLS and CDR2 YYNGEE. Trimming shortened V by 2 bases and J by 6 bases, and 12 bases separated the two germline ends. This CDR3 is CASSVGGAGQPQHF. CDR3 bases: TGTGCCAGCAGCGTGGGGGGCGCGGGTCAGCCCCAGCATTTT.

Many counts were recorded for this clonotype. The rearrangement uses TRBV7-8 and TRBJ1-5; TRBD1 might be the D (6 bases). The germline gives CDR1 SGHVS, CDR2 FQNEAQ. There are 16 residues in the CDR3. Deletions cut 1 base from V and 9 bases from J, with 19 bases between. This CDR3 reads CASSLVGAGAPGPQHF. In nucleotides, the CDR3 is TGTGCCAGCAGCTTAGTAGGGGCAGGGGCCCCTGGGCCCCAGCATTTT.

The chain joins TRBV20-1 to TRBJ2-7; D call uncertain. Looked up from germline, CDR1 is DFQATT and CDR2 is SNEGSKA (reference sequence). The V and J ends lost 5 bases and 3 bases respectively, with 5 bases between them. The length of the CDR3 is 10 residues. The CDR3 loop is CSAEIYEQYF. For the CDR3, the DNA is TGCAGTGCTGAGATCTACGAGCAGTACTTC.

This clonotype was observed at least ten times. The rearrangement links TRBV5-1 to TRBJ2-7; maybe TRBD2 (6 bases). V was pared by 0 bases and J by 5 bases, with 12 bases between. The CDR3 has 14 residues. In germline, CDR1 is SGHRS, CDR2 YFSETQ. This chain's CDR3 is CASSLGEVGHEQYF. CDR3 bases: TGCGCCAGCAGCTTGGGGGAGGTGGGCCACGAGCAGTACTTC.